This passage covers 29 T cell receptor beta chains from one sample sequenced in a study of identical twins. TCRdb analysed the 5' RACE reads with MiXCR anew, one entry per CDR3 protein. The sample contains approximately 1.8 million distinct CDR3 sequences, 32% of which appear only once. The sequencing sample was made of cord blood. Every receptor here comes from a newborn girl in good health.

V is TRBV7-2 and J is TRBJ1-2, with 10 bases matching TRBD1. The CDR3 covers 15 residues. Losses at the gene ends were 3 bases for V and 5 bases for J; bases not matched to a gene: 6. Germline CDR1 is SGHTA and CDR2 is FQGNSA. The chain's CDR3 is CASSLGQGRLYGYTF. In DNA, the CDR3 is TGTGCCAGCAGCTTGGGACAGGGGCGGCTATATGGCTACACCTTC. Full variable domain (outside the CDR3, taken from reference TRBV7-2 and TRBJ1-2): GAGVSQSPSNKVTEKGKDVELRCDPISGHTALYWYRQSLGQGLEFLIYFQGNSAPDKSGLPSDRFSAERTGGSVSTLTIQRTQQEDSAVYLCASSLGQGRLYGYTFGSGTRLTVV.

This chain connects TRBV3-1 to TRBJ2-3; 9 nucleotides agree with TRBD2. Germline V gene data show CDR1 as LGHDT and CDR2 as YNNKEL (reference sequence). The CDR3 loop spans 17 amino acids. Trimming removed 4 bases from V and 1 base from J; junction bases left unmatched: 9. The CDR3 protein is CASSLLGAGGRTDTQYF. The CDR3 DNA reads as TGTGCCAGCAGCCTCCTAGGAGCGGGGGGACGCACAGATACGCAGTATTTT.

The rearrangement joins TRBV6-2 or TRBV6-3 to TRBJ2-1; 7 nucleotides align to TRBD2. V lost 3 bases, J lost 2 bases, and 4 bases stayed unmatched. Per germline, CDR1 MNHEY and CDR2 SVGEGT. The CDR3 length is 15 residues. The CDR3 protein is CASSYGGGTYNEQFF. The DNA of the CDR3 is TGTGCCAGCAGTTATGGGGGGGGGACCTACAATGAGCAGTTCTTC.

This clonotype was seen a handful of times. The chain couples TRBV7-9 to TRBJ1-1; 7 positions agree with TRBD1. Germline V CDR1 and CDR2: SEHNR, FQNEAQ (reference sequence). The CDR3 has 12 residues. V was clipped by 5 bases and J by 7 bases; unmatched bases: 4. CDR3 in amino acids: CASSQTGLEAFF. The CDR3, as DNA: TGTGCCAGCAGCCAGACAGGGCTTGAAGCTTTCTTT. Variable domain in full (rest from reference TRBV7-9 and TRBJ1-1): DTGVSQNPRHKITKRGQNVTFRCDPISEHNRLYWYRQTLGQGPEFLTYFQNEAQLEKSRLLSDRFSAERPKGSFSTLEIQRTEQGDSAMYLCASSQTGLEAFFGQGTRLTVV.

The sample holds many counts of this clonotype. This chain joins TRBV5-1 and TRBJ2-1; D is possibly TRBD1 or TRBD2 (5 bases each). V was trimmed by 4 bases and J by 4 bases, leaving 21 bases between them. CDR1 SGHRS and CDR2 YFSETQ come from the germline V gene. The CDR3 has 17 residues. The CDR3 reads CASSPGLETSLYNEQFF. In DNA, the CDR3 is TGCGCCAGCAGCCCGGGGCTCGAAACTAGTTTATACAATGAGCAGTTCTTC.

This rearrangement joins TRBV15 to TRBJ2-5; no clear D. V was clipped by 1 base and J by 3 bases, with 6 bases between them. This CDR3 is 13 amino acids long. Germline CDR1 LNHNV, CDR2 YYDKDF (reference sequence). The CDR3 protein is CATSRAPKETQYF. In DNA, the CDR3 is TGTGCCACCAGCAGAGCCCCTAAAGAGACCCAGTACTTC.

The V and J genes are TRBV5-1 and TRBJ1-1; D not certain. Germline CDR1 SGHRS, CDR2 YFSETQ. The CDR3 is 15 amino acids. V was clipped by 4 bases and J by 0 bases, with 13 bases between them. CDR3 amino acids: CASSELWTVNTEAFF. The DNA of the CDR3 is TGCGCCAGCAGCGAGTTATGGACTGTGAACACTGAAGCTTTCTTT.

This clonotype was found a few times. The rearrangement links TRBV25-1 to TRBJ1-1, with 8 bases that match TRBD1. Germline CDR1 reads MGHDK; CDR2 reads SYGVNS. V gave up 3 bases and J gave up 0 bases; unmatched junction bases: 9. The CDR3 spans 17 residues. The CDR3 protein is CASSDSGQAPLNTEAFF. The CDR3 nucleotides read TGTGCCAGCAGTGACTCGGGACAGGCTCCTTTGAACACTGAAGCTTTCTTT.

DNA of the CDR3: TGTGCCAGCACATTGGCAGGGAGGAATGAGCAGTTCTTC. This sequence encodes CASTLAGRNEQFF. The rearrangement uses TRBV2 and TRBJ2-1; tentative D call: TRBD2 (6 bases). The CDR3 sequence is 13 residues long. Per germline, CDR1 SNHLY and CDR2 FYNNEI. Trimming took 7 bases from V and 7 from J, leaving 14 bases between them.

This clonotype was detected a few times. This sequence joins TRBV6-6 and TRBJ2-6; 7 bases agree with TRBD2. V was pared by 6 bases and J by 0 bases, with 5 bases of the junction left unmatched. The CDR3 covers 16 residues. Germline CDR1 is MNHNY and CDR2 is SVGAGI (reference sequence). CDR3 sequence (DNA): TGTGCCAGCAGCGTAGCGGGTAGCTCTGGGGCCAACGTCCTGACTTTC. This codes for CASSVAGSSGANVLTF.

V gene TRBV4-1 combines with J gene TRBJ2-4, with 10 positions matching TRBD1. The V and J ends lost 2 bases and 13 bases, in that order; junction bases with no gene match: 14. Germline CDR1 and CDR2: MGHRA and YSYEKL. CDR3 length: 16 residues. This chain's CDR3 is CASSQSTGGRTYKQYF. The DNA of the CDR3 is TGCGCCAGCAGCCAATCGACAGGGGGCAGAACCTACAAGCAGTACTTC.

The chain joins TRBV27 to TRBJ1-6, with TRBD1 matching 7 bases. V gave up 2 bases and J gave up 6 bases; unmatched junction bases: 10. Germline V gene sequence: CDR1 MNHEY, CDR2 SMNVEV (reference sequence). This CDR3 region has 17 residues. Written as DNA, the CDR3 is TGTGCCAGCAGTTTAAGTCGAAGACAGGGTGTTAATTCACCCCTCCACTTT. It specifies CASSLSRRQGVNSPLHF.

Only one count was recorded for this clonotype. Given a much more abundant clone one base away, this may be a read error. CDR3 DNA sequence: TGTGCCAGCAGTTCCGGCACTGGGAACAATGAGCAGTACTTC. Amino acid sequence: CASSSGTGNNEQYF. J is TRBJ2-7 and V is TRBV27; D not resolved. CDR3 length equals 14 residues. CDR1 and CDR2 (germline): MNHEY, SMNVEV (reference sequence). Trimming pared 4 bases from V and 7 bases from J, leaving 17 bases between.

The V gene is TRBV21-1, the J gene TRBJ2-7; TRBD1 is the table's D call, not checked against the DNA. TRBV21-1 is given as a pseudogene. The CDR3 runs to 15 residues. CDR3: CASNLRDRGSYEQYF. CDR3 in DNA: TGTGCCAGCAACCTCCGGGACAGGGGATCCTACGAGCAGTACTTC.

The gene calls are TRBV20-1 and TRBJ2-3, with 13 positions matching TRBD2. Germline V lookup: CDR1 DFQATT, CDR2 SNEGSKA (reference sequence). This CDR3 is 16 amino acids long. The V gene end was trimmed by 4 bases and the J gene end by 0 bases; junction bases not matched to a gene: 4. For the CDR3, the DNA is TGCAGTGCTAAAGGGACTAGCGGGGTTAGCACAGATACGCAGTATTTT. Translating it yields CSAKGTSGVSTDTQYF.

The gene calls are TRBV20-1 and TRBJ2-3, with TRBD2 matching 8 bases. Germline-derived CDR1 and CDR2 are DFQATT and SNEGSKA (reference sequence). The length of the CDR3 is 15 residues. J gave up 1 base and V 3 bases, and 6 bases lay outside the gene matches. DNA for the CDR3: TGCAGTGCTAGGCGTAAAGCGGGAGGCACAGATACGCAGTATTTT. It is translated as CSARRKAGGTDTQYF.

J is TRBJ2-4 and V is TRBV18; D is perhaps TRBD1 (5 bases). Judging by the DNA end, TRBJ2-7 fits better; the J call may be wrong. In germline, CDR1 is KGHSH, CDR2 LQKENI. The CDR3 totals 14 residues. The CDR3 spells CASSPRPRADEQYF. The DNA for the CDR3 is TGTGCCAGCTCACCACGCCCCAGGGCGGACGAGCAGTACTTC.

The genes are TRBV4-2 and TRBJ2-3, with D uncertain. The CDR3 runs to 15 residues. Between the trimmed V and J ends, which lost 4 bases and 0 bases, there was a span of 11 bases. Looked up from germline, CDR1 is LGHNA and CDR2 is YNFKEQ. In nucleotides, the CDR3 is TGTGCCAGCAGCCCCTACCCTCCTAGCACAGATACGCAGTATTTT. It translates to CASSPYPPSTDTQYF.

This rearrangement joins TRBV3-1 to TRBJ1-2, with a possible D match to TRBD1 (6 bases). Per germline, CDR1 LGHDT and CDR2 YNNKEL (reference sequence). The V gene lost 4 bases and the J gene lost 8 bases, with 14 bases spanning the gap. The CDR3 extends over 13 amino acids. The CDR3 reads CASSPPTGRGYTF. CDR3 coding DNA: TGTGCCAGCAGCCCACCGACAGGTCGAGGCTACACCTTC.

This clonotype has just a few counts. The CDR3 sequence: CASSRGVGSGRGRDTQYF. In nucleotides, the CDR3 is TGTGCCAGCAGTCGAGGAGTCGGTAGCGGGAGGGGGAGAGATACGCAGTATTTT. The V and J genes are TRBV12-3 or TRBV12-4 and TRBJ2-3, with 11 bases identical to TRBD2. The V gene end was trimmed by 5 bases and the J gene end by 5 bases; junction bases not matched to a gene: 15. This CDR3 has 18 residues.

V is TRBV6-5 and J is TRBJ2-4, with unresolved D. The better agreement between TRBJ2-5 and the DNA end casts doubt on the J call. The germline CDR1 and CDR2 sequences are MNHEY and SVGAGI. The CDR3 length is 12 residues. The CDR3 DNA reads as TGTGCCAGCTTCCTCCAGCAAGAGACCCAGTACTTC. This encodes CASFLQQETQYF.

The chain is built from TRBV5-4 and TRBJ1-6, with a possible D match to TRBD1 (6 bases). CDR1 and CDR2 (germline): SGHNT, YYREEE (reference sequence). The CDR3 contains 14 residues. V was clipped by 2 bases and J by 9 bases, with 12 bases between them. The CDR3 loop reads CASSFGTMASPLHF. CDR3 coding DNA: TGTGCCAGCAGCTTTGGGACAATGGCTTCACCCCTCCACTTT.

The chain is built from TRBV2 and TRBJ2-7; D is ambiguous. The germline V gene encodes CDR1 SNHLY and CDR2 FYNNEI. The CDR3 loop spans 15 amino acids. V was clipped by 1 base and J by 3 bases, with 13 bases between them. The DNA of the CDR3 is TGTGCCAGCAGTGAAGGGCCGCCCAATCTCTACGAGCAGTACTTC. Protein sequence: CASSEGPPNLYEQYF.

In its sample, this clonotype was seen a few times. The V and J genes are TRBV20-1 and TRBJ2-5, with TRBD2 matching over 9 bases. The CDR3 length is 13 residues. V lost 6 bases, J lost 3 bases, and 5 bases stayed unmatched. Germline CDR1 DFQATT, CDR2 SNEGSKA (reference sequence). CDR3 sequence: CSAVSGGEETQYF. For the CDR3, the DNA is TGCAGTGCCGTTAGCGGGGGAGAAGAGACCCAGTACTTC.

The rearrangement joins TRBV20-1 to TRBJ1-4; possible D gene TRBD1, 5 bases. The germline V gene encodes CDR1 DFQATT and CDR2 SNEGSKA (reference sequence). V was clipped by 6 bases and J by 4 bases, with 15 bases between them. CDR3 length: 14 amino acids. CDR3 sequence reads: CSAQTGLNNEKLFF. The CDR3 nucleotides read TGCAGTGCACAAACGGGACTCAATAATGAAAAACTGTTTTTT.

This chain connects TRBV3-1 to TRBJ2-1; possible D gene TRBD2, 7 bases. The V end lost 1 base, the J end lost 3 bases, and 16 bases lay between the germline ends. Germline CDR1 is LGHDT and CDR2 is YNNKEL (reference sequence). The CDR3 is made up of 17 amino acids. DNA of the CDR3: TGTGCCAGCAGCCAAGGAGGGTCAGCGGGACACTACAATGAGCAGTTCTTC. Translation: CASSQGGSAGHYNEQFF.

A few counts support this clonotype. The chain recombines TRBV20-1 with TRBJ2-1; D is perhaps TRBD1 (6 bases). The J call is doubtful: the DNA matches TRBJ2-7 better. This CDR3 is built from 15 residues. Germline V gene lookup returns CDR1 DFQATT and CDR2 SNEGSKA (reference sequence). The CDR3 DNA sequence: TGCAGTGCTAGAGGCCGGGACAACCCCTACAATGAGCAGTACTTC. This translates into CSARGRDNPYNEQYF.

V and J are TRBV20-1 and TRBJ2-3; unclear D gene. The CDR3 contains 15 residues. The germline V and J ends were trimmed by 1 base and 3 bases, with 14 bases remaining between them. Per germline, CDR1 DFQATT and CDR2 SNEGSKA (reference sequence). The CDR3 DNA reads as TGCAGTGCTAGAGCAAAGGGTTTCGGTACAGATACGCAGTATTTT. Its translation: CSARAKGFGTDTQYF.

This clonotype was observed many times. The V and J genes are TRBV24-1 and TRBJ2-1, with 11 nucleotides matching TRBD1. CDR1 is KGHDR, CDR2 SFDVKD, per germline. The trim removed 2 bases at V and 7 bases at J, leaving 3 bases unmatched. This CDR3 spans 15 amino acids. CDR3 nucleotide sequence: TGTGCCACCAGTGATTCCGGGACAGGGGGGAATGAGCAGTTCTTC. This sequence encodes CATSDSGTGGNEQFF.